This is a list of T cell receptor beta chains from one sample in a study of type 1 and type 2 diabetes patients. From the multiplex PCR reads, TCRdb called clonotypes with MiXCR, one entry per CDR3 protein. Counted here are about 250,000 distinct CDR3 sequences, 47% occurring once; the ten biggest clones make up roughly 13%. Input material: peripheral blood mononuclear cells (PBMCs). The origin of the receptors is a man between 18 and 35 years old with type 2 diabetes. Both conserved end residues are part of each CDR3. The D gene is left open where the match is weak. Some rows have no size entry. The others give once, few or many, or a class for an expanded clone.

TRBV2	TRBJ2-2	.	14	.	TGTGCCAGCCTCATAACTAGAAACACCGGGGAGCTGTTTTTT	CASLITRNTGELFF
TRBV27	TRBJ1-6	few	15	.	TGTGCCAGCAGTTTAGGGGGCCGGGGGCATTCACCCCTCCACTTT	CASSLGGRGHSPLHF
TRBV19	TRBJ2-7	.	14	.	TGTGCCAGAAGTATAGGAGGGCTGATCTACGAGCAGTACTTC	CARSIGGLIYEQYF
TRBV7-2	TRBJ2-7	.	15	TRBD2	TGTGCCAGCAGTGCCCGGACTAGCGGGTTTGGCGAGCAGTACTTC	CASSARTSGFGEQYF
TRBV2	TRBJ1-2	many	12	.	TGTGCCAGCACTACAGGTCGTGAAGGCTACACCTTC	CASTTGREGYTF
TRBV20-1	TRBJ2-2	.	15	.	TGCAGTGCTAGAGAGCGGACCCCGAACACCGGGGAGCTGTTTTTT	CSARERTPNTGELFF
TRBV29-1	TRBJ2-7	few	13	.	TGCAGCGTTCTGACTAGGTCCTCCTACGAGCAGTACTTC	CSVLTRSSYEQYF
TRBV5-5	TRBJ1-2	.	14	.	TGTGCCAGCAGCTTGGTTCCAGGAGCCTATGGCTACACCTTC	CASSLVPGAYGYTF
TRBV14	TRBJ2-5	.	13	.	TGTGCCAGCAGCCTGTGGAGCGGGCAGACCCAGTACTTC	CASSLWSGQTQYF
TRBV5-1	TRBJ2-7	.	12	.	TGCGCCAGCAGCTGGGGAGGCAGCGAGCAGTACTTC	CASSWGGSEQYF
TRBV7-8	TRBJ1-5	.	15	.	TGTGCCAGCAGCATCAGGGAAGGAAGCAATCAGCCCCAGCATTTT	CASSIREGSNQPQHF
TRBV6-1	TRBJ1-1	few	12	.	TGTGCCAGCATGTGGTCGAACACTGAAGCTTTCTTT	CASMWSNTEAFF
TRBV20-1	TRBJ1-1	.	13	.	TGCAGTGCTAGGCCACAGGGCGCCACTGAAGCTTTCTTT	CSARPQGATEAFF
TRBV19	TRBJ1-4	.	15	TRBD1	TGTGCCAGTAGTACCCGGCGGACAGGGGATGAAAAACTGTTTTTT	CASSTRRTGDEKLFF
TRBV19	TRBJ1-6	few	14	TRBD1	TGTGCCAGTAGGGGACAGGCCGTAGGTCCACCCCTCCACTTT	CASRGQAVGPPLHF
TRBV27	TRBJ2-6	few	14	.	TGTGCCAGCAGTTTCCTTGGCGGGGCCAACGTCCTGACTTTC	CASSFLGGANVLTF
TRBV7-8	TRBJ2-3	.	14	.	TGTGCCAGAGATCCTTTCGGGGGCGCAGATACGCAGTATTTT	CARDPFGGADTQYF
TRBV28	TRBJ1-5	.	13	TRBD1	TGTGCCACCAGTGTACAGGGGAATCAGCCCCAGCATTTT	CATSVQGNQPQHF
TRBV6-1	TRBJ1-5	.	15	.	TGTGCCAGCAGTGAGTATAAGGCCAGAAATCAGCCCCAGCATTTT	CASSEYKARNQPQHF
TRBV19	TRBJ1-2	.	15	.	TGTGCCAGTAGTATAGGCCCGAGTGCGGGAGATGGCTACACCTTC	CASSIGPSAGDGYTF
TRBV5-1	TRBJ2-2	.	14	.	TGCGCCAGCGCCAGGGACCCGAACACCGGGGAGCTGTTTTTT	CASARDPNTGELFF
TRBV12-5	TRBJ2-5	few	16	TRBD1	TGTGCTAGTGGTTTGTTCAGGACAGGGGAGGGAGAGACCCAGTACTTC	CASGLFRTGEGETQYF
TRBV15	TRBJ1-2	.	14	.	TGTGCCACCAGCAATCAGGAGGGGCGGGGTGGCTACACCTTC	CATSNQEGRGGYTF
TRBV7-9	TRBJ2-7	.	14	TRBD1	TGTGCCAGCAGCTTAGAGACGACAGGGCGCGAGCAGTACTTC	CASSLETTGREQYF
TRBV2	TRBJ1-4	many	13	.	TGTGCCAGCATTGGCGGGGGCAGTGAAAAACTGTTTTTT	CASIGGGSEKLFF
TRBV6-6	TRBJ1-6	.	15	.	TGTGCCAGCACTCAATCCGGGGACCGGAATTCACCCCTCCACTTT	CASTQSGDRNSPLHF
TRBV28	TRBJ1-2	few	13	.	TGTGCCAGCAGCTGTCCAGTGGGCCATGGCTACACCTTC	CASSCPVGHGYTF
TRBV13	TRBJ2-1	.	14	.	TGTGCCAGCAACCGGGACACTATAGATCATGAGCAGTTCTTC	CASNRDTIDHEQFF
TRBV7-8	TRBJ2-5	.	14	.	TGTGCCAACAGCTTTGGGCGGCAGAGGGAGACCCAGTACTTC	CANSFGRQRETQYF
TRBV15	TRBJ1-5	.	14	.	TGTGCCACCAGTCAGGCGGGGTCCGGGCAGCCCCAGCATTTT	CATSQAGSGQPQHF
TRBV28	TRBJ2-1	.	14	.	TGTGCCAGCAGTGGGGAAGACAGAAACAATGAGCAGTTCTTC	CASSGEDRNNEQFF
TRBV24-1	TRBJ2-5	few	15	TRBD1	TGTGCCACCAGTGATGACAGGGGGCGGAAAGAGACCCAGTACTTC	CATSDDRGRKETQYF
TRBV28	TRBJ2-1	.	17	TRBD2	TGTGCCAGCAGGGCCCTTGGCGGGAGTTCTTTGATGAATGAGCAGTTCTTC	CASRALGGSSLMNEQFF
TRBV12-3/TRBV12-4	TRBJ1-4	few	12	.	TGTGCCAGCAGCTGGGTGAATGAAAAACTGTTTTTT	CASSWVNEKLFF
TRBV28	TRBJ1-2	few	16	TRBD1	TGTGCCAGCAGTTTAGGGACAGGGAGTTTAAATCGGGGCTACACCTTC	CASSLGTGSLNRGYTF
TRBV5-1	TRBJ1-2	.	14	TRBD1	TGCGCCAGCAGCTCAACCGGGACAGGGAATGGCTACACCTTC	CASSSTGTGNGYTF
TRBV19	TRBJ2-3	.	13	.	TGTGCCAGTATCAGTTATAGCACAGATACGCAGTATTTT	CASISYSTDTQYF
TRBV10-2	TRBJ2-2	.	16	TRBD1	TGCGCCAGCAGACTCTCAGACAGGGTTAACACCGGGGAGCTGTTTTTT	CASRLSDRVNTGELFF
TRBV10-1	TRBJ2-7	.	16	.	TGCGCCAGCAGCCAAGATCCCCAGGGATCACACGGCGAGCAGTACTTC	CASSQDPQGSHGEQYF
TRBV11-2	TRBJ2-5	few	13	.	TGTGCCAGCAGCCCAGGGATCCAAGAGACCCAGTACTTC	CASSPGIQETQYF
TRBV19	TRBJ2-1	.	14	.	TGTGCCAGTATGGAAGGGGCGAATTTCGATGAGCAGTTCTTC	CASMEGANFDEQFF
TRBV7-3	TRBJ2-1	.	15	TRBD2	TGTGCCAGCAGCTCCCGGACTAGCGAATACAATGAGCAGTTCTTC	CASSSRTSEYNEQFF
TRBV2	TRBJ2-7	few	11	.	TGTGCCAGCAGCTTGGATGTCGAGCAGTACTTC	CASSLDVEQYF
TRBV20-1	TRBJ2-3	.	13	.	TGCAGTGCTAGAGGACCTAGCACAGATACGCAGTATTTT	CSARGPSTDTQYF
TRBV7-2	TRBJ1-2	many	13	.	TGTGCCAGCAGCTTCGGGACGGGAGATGGCTACACCTTC	CASSFGTGDGYTF
TRBV24-1	TRBJ2-5	few	19	.	TGTGCCACCAGTGACACCCGGCGATCGAATAACGGGCTACAAGAGACCCAGTACTTC	CATSDTRRSNNGLQETQYF
TRBV20-1	TRBJ1-1	.	10	.	TGCAGTGCAACCAGGGGTGAAGCTTTCTTT	CSATRGEAFF
TRBV6-2/TRBV6-3	TRBJ1-1	.	14	TRBD1	TGTGCCAGCAGCTTCGACAGGGCGAACACTGAAGCTTTCTTT	CASSFDRANTEAFF
TRBV28	TRBJ1-5	.	16	.	TGTGCCAGCAGATCCCTGACGGACTTAAGCAATCAGCCCCAGCATTTT	CASRSLTDLSNQPQHF
TRBV19	TRBJ1-1	.	16	.	TGTGCCAGTAGTGCCCGTCCAATTAACAGGAACACTGAAGCTTTCTTT	CASSARPINRNTEAFF
TRBV28	TRBJ2-6	.	15	.	TGTGCCAGCAGTTTAAAGGGGGCTGGGGCCAACGTCCTGACTTTC	CASSLKGAGANVLTF
TRBV2	TRBJ2-1	once	17	.	TGTGCCAGCAGCTTAGCGTATAGGAAGGGGGGTTACAATGAGCAGTTCTTC	CASSLAYRKGGYNEQFF
TRBV19	TRBJ2-3	.	16	TRBD2	TGTGCCAGTAGTTCCTACCGCGAGAATAGCGGGGATACGCAGTATTTT	CASSSYRENSGDTQYF